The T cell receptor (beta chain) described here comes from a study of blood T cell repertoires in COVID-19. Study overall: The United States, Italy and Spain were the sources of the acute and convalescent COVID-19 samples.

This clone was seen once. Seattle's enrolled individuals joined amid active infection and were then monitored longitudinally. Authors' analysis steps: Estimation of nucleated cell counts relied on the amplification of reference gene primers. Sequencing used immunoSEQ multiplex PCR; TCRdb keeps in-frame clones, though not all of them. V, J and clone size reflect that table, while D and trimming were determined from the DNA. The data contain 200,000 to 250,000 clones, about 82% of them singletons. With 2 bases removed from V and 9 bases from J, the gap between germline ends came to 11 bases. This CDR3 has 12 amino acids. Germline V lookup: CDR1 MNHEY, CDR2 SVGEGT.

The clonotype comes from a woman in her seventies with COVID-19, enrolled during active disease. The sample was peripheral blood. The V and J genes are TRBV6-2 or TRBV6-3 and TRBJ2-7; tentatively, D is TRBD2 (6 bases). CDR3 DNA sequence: TGTGCCAGCAGTTACCCCGGGACTTCGCAGTACTTC. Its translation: CASSYPGTSQYF.